These 30 T cell receptor beta chains originate from one sample sequenced in a study of control samples from healthy donors and cancer patients. TCRdb keeps only in-frame clones here, not all; method: immunoSEQ multiplex PCR. The table shows approximately 90,000 clones, with around four fifths occurring only once. Sequencing was carried out using blood. These receptors all stem from a man aged 30 to 39 in good health.

The chain carries TRBV5-1 and TRBJ2-5; 7 bases align to TRBD1. The ends lost 3 bases at V and 2 bases at J; junction bases unmatched: 4. The CDR3 spans 14 residues. Per germline, CDR1 SGHRS and CDR2 YFSETQ. The CDR3 reads CASSYSDRQETQYF. The DNA for the CDR3 is TGCGCCAGCAGCTACTCGGACAGGCAAGAGACCCAGTACTTC. Full variable domain (remainder filled in from reference TRBV5-1 and TRBJ2-5): KAGVTQTPRYLIKTRGQQVTLSCSPISGHRSVSWYQQTPGQGLQFLFEYFSETQRNKGNFPGRFSGRQFSNSRSEMNVSTLELGDSALYLCASSYSDRQETQYFGPGTRLLVL.

The chain carries TRBV25-1 and TRBJ1-3; TRBD1 might be the D (6 bases). The V end lost 2 bases, the J end lost 8 bases, and 16 bases lay between the germline ends. From germline, CDR1 is MGHDK and CDR2 SYGVNS. The length of the CDR3 is 15 residues. Written as DNA, the CDR3 is TGTGCCAGCAGTGAACAGGGGATCTCGTTGGACACCATATATTTT. This gives the protein CASSEQGISLDTIYF.

The CDR3 DNA reads TGTGCCAGCAGTCCCCGGAGCTCGAGGGATGGCTACACCTTC. It codes for CASSPRSSRDGYTF. The J gene is TRBJ1-2, the V gene TRBV6-5; D is unresolved. The CDR3 contains 14 residues. V was pared by 5 bases and J by 6 bases, with 16 bases between. The germline CDR1 and CDR2 sequences are MNHEY and SVGAGI.

The V and J genes are TRBV6-5 and TRBJ1-1, with a tentative D call TRBD1 (6 bases). Trimming took off 5 bases at V and 6 bases at J, with 19 bases between the two ends. The length of the CDR3 is 15 residues. Germline lookup yields CDR1 MNHEY and CDR2 SVGAGI. CDR3: CASSLQQGGHPEAFF. The CDR3 region has the DNA TGTGCCAGCAGTCTTCAACAGGGTGGGCACCCTGAAGCTTTCTTT.

The chain is built from TRBV19 and TRBJ1-3, with D unresolved. The CDR3 runs 13 residues. Germline V gene data show CDR1 as LNHDA and CDR2 as SQIVND (reference sequence). The V end lost 8 bases, the J end lost 0 bases, and 8 bases lay between the germline ends. The CDR3 region has the DNA TGTGCCAGTGAGGGCTACTCTGGAAACACCATATATTTT. This sequence encodes CASEGYSGNTIYF.

This clone was detected only a few times. V and J are TRBV12-3 or TRBV12-4 and TRBJ2-1; a possible D gene is TRBD2 (5 bases). The CDR3 consists of 13 residues. Trimming removed 4 bases from V and 9 bases from J, with 13 bases in between. CDR3 amino acids: CASSSLSGGEQFF. Here the CDR3 DNA reads TGTGCCAGCAGTTCCCTCTCTGGAGGTGAGCAGTTCTTC.

The rearrangement uses TRBV12-2 and TRBJ2-1. TRBV12-2 is a documented pseudogene. There are 15 residues in the CDR3. The CDR3 nucleotides are TGTGCAAGTCGTGAGGGGCGGAGCCGCGGCAATGAGCAGTTCTTC. This encodes CASREGRSRGNEQFF.

This chain uses TRBV6-5 with TRBJ1-4; unclear D gene. Looked up from germline, CDR1 is MNHEY and CDR2 is SVGAGI. This CDR3 has 13 residues. The V gene lost 3 bases and the J gene lost 10 bases, with 12 bases spanning the gap. The CDR3 DNA reads as TGTGCCAGCAGTTATGCTTACGGTGTAAAACTGTTTTTT. This translates into CASSYAYGVKLFF.

The chain uses TRBV7-2 and TRBJ2-3; weak D call: TRBD2 (6 bases). CDR3 length: 14 amino acids. Per germline, CDR1 SGHTA and CDR2 FQGNSA. Deletions cut 1 base from V and 4 bases from J, with 9 bases between. CDR3 nucleotides: TGTGCCAGCAGCTTAGGGGGGGACCCAGATACGCAGTATTTT. Translated, it gives CASSLGGDPDTQYF.

This rearrangement joins TRBV2 to TRBJ2-2; D call uncertain. Trimming took 8 bases from V and 4 from J, leaving 8 bases between them. The CDR3 totals 12 residues. Looked up from germline, CDR1 is SNHLY and CDR2 is FYNNEI. CDR3 DNA: TGTGCCAGCCGGGTCTTCACCGGGGAGCTGTTTTTT. Residues: CASRVFTGELFF. The full variable domain, rest sourced from reference TRBV2 and TRBJ2-2, is EPEVTQTPSHQVTQMGQEVILRCVPISNHLYFYWYRQILGQKVEFLVSFYNNEISEKSEIFDDQFSVERPDGSNFTLKIRSTKLEDSAMYFCASRVFTGELFFGEGSRLTVL.

This clone was counted a few times. V gene TRBV11-2 combines with J gene TRBJ1-1; D might be TRBD1 (6 bases). The germline V gene has CDR1 SGHAT and CDR2 FQNNGV. V gave up 0 bases and J gave up 2 bases, with 13 bases separating them. The CDR3 consists of 16 residues. The CDR3 spells CASSLDHEGGNTEAFF. As DNA, the CDR3 is TGTGCCAGCAGCTTAGATCACGAGGGGGGCAACACTGAAGCTTTCTTT.

The rearrangement joins TRBV5-1 to TRBJ2-1; no firm D call. Germline CDR1 is SGHRS and CDR2 is YFSETQ. The CDR3 has 14 amino acids. V lost 0 bases and J 6 bases, leaving 10 bases between the germline ends. CDR3 in amino acids: CASSLDPASNEQFF. The CDR3 nucleotides are TGCGCCAGCAGCTTGGACCCAGCCTCCAATGAGCAGTTCTTC.

The chain joins TRBV28 to TRBJ1-1; 7 positions match TRBD1. Germline V gene lookup returns CDR1 MDHEN and CDR2 SYDVKM. The CDR3 has 14 residues. After removal of 5 bases from V and 4 bases from J, the junction contained 7 bases not matched to a gene. CDR3 in amino acids: CASSPPGGVTEAFF. In nucleotides, the CDR3 is TGTGCCAGCAGTCCCCCAGGGGGGGTCACTGAAGCTTTCTTT.

This chain uses TRBV9 with TRBJ2-7, with a possible D match to TRBD2 (6 bases). Germline V lookup: CDR1 SGDLS, CDR2 YYNGEE. This CDR3 comprises 15 residues. V shed 4 bases and J shed 3 bases, with 17 bases lying between them. The CDR3 here is CASSTGGAPLYEQYF. The CDR3 region has the DNA TGTGCCAGCAGCACCGGAGGGGCCCCGCTCTACGAGCAGTACTTC.

V and J are TRBV4-2 and TRBJ1-4; the D is unclear. From germline, CDR1 is LGHNA and CDR2 YNFKEQ. V lost 6 bases to trimming and J lost 0 bases, with 11 bases between them. CDR3 size: 15 residues. The DNA for the CDR3 is TGTGCCAGCAGGCTATTAAGTGCAACTAATGAAAAACTGTTTTTT. It specifies CASRLLSATNEKLFF.

The J gene is TRBJ2-1, the V gene TRBV21-1; the D call TRBD2 from the table was never checked on the DNA. TRBV21-1 is termed a pseudogene. CDR3 length equals 19 residues. The CDR3 reads CASSKSLWHRGYSYNEQFF. CDR3 sequence (DNA): TGTGCCAGCAGCAAATCCCTGTGGCATCGGGGATACTCCTACAATGAGCAGTTCTTC.

V and J are TRBV15 and TRBJ1-3, with TRBD1 as a possible D gene (5 bases). V was cut by 1 base and J by 0 bases, with 13 bases left in between. The germline V gene encodes CDR1 LNHNV and CDR2 YYDKDF (reference sequence). The CDR3 is 17 amino acids. The CDR3: CATSRGGEELSGNTIYF. CDR3 in DNA: TGTGCCACCAGCAGAGGAGGGGAGGAGCTCTCTGGAAACACCATATATTTT. Full variable domain (missing parts from reference TRBV15 and TRBJ1-3): DAMVIQNPRYQVTQFGKPVTLSCSQTLNHNVMYWYQQKSSQAPKLLFHYYDKDFNNEADTPDNFQSRRPNTSFCFLDIRSPGLGDTAMYLCATSRGGEELSGNTIYFGEGSWLTVV.

The V and J genes are TRBV30 and TRBJ1-1, with D possibly matching TRBD1 (6 bases). Trimming took 5 bases from V and 4 from J, leaving 11 bases between them. This CDR3 is 12 amino acids long. Germline CDR1 and CDR2: GTSNPN and SVGIG (reference sequence). The CDR3 DNA follows: TGTGCCTGGGGCAAAGGGGGCACTGAAGCTTTCTTT. It codes for CAWGKGGTEAFF.

The chain links TRBV19 to TRBJ1-4; no clear D gene. Germline CDR1 is LNHDA and CDR2 is SQIVND (reference sequence). V gave up 7 bases and J gave up 2 bases, with 11 bases separating them. This CDR3 comprises 14 residues. The CDR3 spells CASTPGITNEKLFF. DNA of the CDR3: TGTGCCAGTACGCCCGGTATTACTAATGAAAAACTGTTTTTT. Full variable domain (remainder filled in from reference TRBV19 and TRBJ1-4): DGGITQSPKYLFRKEGQNVTLSCEQNLNHDAMYWYRQDPGQGLRLIYYSQIVNDFQKGDIAEGYSVSREKKESFPLTVTSAQKNPTAFYLCASTPGITNEKLFFGSGTQLSVL.

This clone was detected a few times. The V gene is TRBV7-8, the J gene TRBJ1-3; 7 nucleotides align to TRBD1. Losses at the gene ends were 4 bases for V and 2 bases for J; bases not matched to a gene: 14. CDR1 and CDR2 (germline): SGHVS, FQNEAQ. The CDR3 runs 18 residues. This CDR3 is CASSYRSAGGSPGNTIYF. Written as DNA, the CDR3 is TGTGCCAGCAGCTATCGCTCTGCAGGGGGTTCGCCTGGAAACACCATATATTTT.

V usage is TRBV19 and J usage is TRBJ1-1; 9 bases are a match to TRBD1. Trimming removed 7 bases from V and 4 bases from J; junction bases left unmatched: 10. The CDR3 contains 15 residues. Germline V gene lookup returns CDR1 LNHDA and CDR2 SQIVND (reference sequence). In DNA form, the CDR3 reads TGTGCCAGTACCGAGACAGGGGGAAGAGTCACTGAAGCTTTCTTT. Amino acids: CASTETGGRVTEAFF.

The rearrangement links TRBV5-4 to TRBJ1-1; 8 bases line up with TRBD1. The CDR3 runs to 13 residues. Germline V lookup: CDR1 SGHNT, CDR2 YYREEE (reference sequence). V shed 3 bases, J shed 4 bases, and the junction held 2 bases outside the gene matches. CDR3 protein: CASSSTGATEAFF. The DNA of the CDR3 is TGTGCCAGCAGCTCGACAGGGGCCACTGAAGCTTTCTTT.

This chain uses TRBV5-1 with TRBJ1-6, with D possibly being TRBD1 (6 bases). CDR1 is SGHRS, CDR2 YFSETQ, per germline. The CDR3 is 14 amino acids. V gave up 2 bases and J gave up 7 bases, with 10 bases separating them. This CDR3 is CASSLGGLNSPLHF. The CDR3 bases are TGCGCCAGCAGCTTAGGGGGACTAAATTCACCCCTCCACTTT.

The rearrangement joins TRBV6-6 to TRBJ2-7, with D unresolved. CDR1 is MNHNY, CDR2 SVGAGI, per germline (reference sequence). The CDR3 is made up of 14 amino acids. Trimming stripped 0 bases from V and 6 bases from J, with 12 bases between. CDR3 protein: CASSYSSRTPEQYF. CDR3 DNA: TGTGCCAGCAGTTACTCATCTCGTACCCCCGAGCAGTACTTC.

The chain joins TRBV25-1 to TRBJ1-1, with 8 positions matching TRBD1. V was clipped by 1 base and J by 1 base; unmatched bases: 5. Germline CDR1 is MGHDK and CDR2 is SYGVNS. The CDR3 extends over 16 amino acids. CDR3 sequence reads: CASSEFFGQGNTEAFF. Here the CDR3 DNA reads TGTGCCAGCAGTGAATTTTTTGGACAGGGGAACACTGAAGCTTTCTTT.

This rearrangement joins TRBV7-3 to TRBJ2-1, with 9 bases fitting TRBD1. This CDR3 spans 15 amino acids. The germline CDR1 and CDR2 sequences are SGHTA and FQGTGA. Germline trimming cut 4 bases from V and 5 bases from J; bases unmatched to any gene: 6. DNA for the CDR3: TGTGCCAGCAGCTCCCGGGACAGGGTCGACAATGAGCAGTTCTTC. Protein: CASSSRDRVDNEQFF.

The chain couples TRBV6-5 to TRBJ1-2; 7 bases align to TRBD1. The junction had 6 bases not matched to a gene; V was cut back by 8 bases and J by 0 bases. The CDR3 is 14 amino acids. Germline V gene lookup returns CDR1 MNHEY and CDR2 SVGAGI. CDR3 nucleotides: TGTGCCAGCGCTACTGACAGGGCTAACTATGGCTACACCTTC. Translation: CASATDRANYGYTF.

The rearrangement uses TRBV4-2 and TRBJ1-2; D unclear. V was pared by 0 bases and J by 4 bases, with 12 bases between. Germline assignment: CDR1 LGHNA and CDR2 YNFKEQ. The CDR3 is made up of 15 amino acids. The CDR3 DNA reads TGTGCCAGCAGCCAAGATTCAAGCAAGAGCTATGGCTACACCTTC. Protein product: CASSQDSSKSYGYTF.

The rearrangement joins TRBV12-5 to TRBJ2-1; a weak D match, TRBD1 (5 bases). Trimming stripped 3 bases from V and 4 bases from J, with 13 bases between. The CDR3 has 15 amino acids. CDR1 LGHNT and CDR2 FRNRAP come from the germline V gene. CDR3 in DNA: TGTGCTAGTGGTTTTGTAGACAGACCTTACAATGAGCAGTTCTTC. Translated, it gives CASGFVDRPYNEQFF.

The gene calls are TRBV27 and TRBJ1-2, with 8 bases that match TRBD1. The CDR3 is made up of 16 amino acids. V was pared by 0 bases and J by 2 bases, with 5 bases of the junction left unmatched. Germline-derived CDR1 and CDR2 are MNHEY and SMNVEV (reference sequence). The CDR3 DNA is TGTGCCAGCAGTTTATCGAGGGGGACAGGCAACTATGGCTACACCTTC. This sequence encodes CASSLSRGTGNYGYTF.